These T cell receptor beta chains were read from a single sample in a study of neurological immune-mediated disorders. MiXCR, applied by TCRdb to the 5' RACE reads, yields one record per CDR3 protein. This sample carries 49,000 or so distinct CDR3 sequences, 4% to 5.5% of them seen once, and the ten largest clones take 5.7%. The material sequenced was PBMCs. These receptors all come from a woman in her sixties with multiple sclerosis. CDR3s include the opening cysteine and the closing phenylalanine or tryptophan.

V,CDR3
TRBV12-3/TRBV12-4,CASREGFNYGYTF
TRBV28,CASSLSSRSNQPQNF
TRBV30,CAWTRQGVYGYTF
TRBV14,CASSQERDRGNQPQHF
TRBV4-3,CASSQESTATQYF
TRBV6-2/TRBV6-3,CASSYRSSGAQETQYF
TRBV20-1,CSARSPGQGRADTQYF
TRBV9,CASSADGLLTDTQYF
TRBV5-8,CASSTRRETQYF
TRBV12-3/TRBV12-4,CASSLSSGEQFF
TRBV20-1,CSAPIRQGRNSPLHF
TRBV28,CASSNILSGYGYTF
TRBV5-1,CASSLGGENEKLFF
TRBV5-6,CASSFLRNEQYF
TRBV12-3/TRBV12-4,CASSFGSLGGYTF
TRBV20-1,CSPQVDSTDTQYF
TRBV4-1,CASSRSSSGNQPQHF
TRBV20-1,CSARELVGSGDTQYF
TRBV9,CASSPPGSLYIQYF